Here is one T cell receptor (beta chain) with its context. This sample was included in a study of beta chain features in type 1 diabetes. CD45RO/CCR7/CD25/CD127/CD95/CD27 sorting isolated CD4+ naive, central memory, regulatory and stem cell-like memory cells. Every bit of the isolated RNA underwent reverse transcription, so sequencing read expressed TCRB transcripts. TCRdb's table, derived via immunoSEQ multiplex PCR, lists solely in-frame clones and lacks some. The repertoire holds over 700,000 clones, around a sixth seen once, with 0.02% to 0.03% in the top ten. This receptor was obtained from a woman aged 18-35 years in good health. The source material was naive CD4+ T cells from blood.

The CDR3 here is CASSLVISLNTEAFF. The CDR3 DNA follows: TGTGCCAGCAGCTTAGTCATCAGCTTGAACACTGAAGCTTTCTTT. This chain links TRBV7-2 with TRBJ1-1; no clear D. Germline V gene lookup returns CDR1 SGHTA and CDR2 FQGNSA. This CDR3 is 15 amino acids long. The V end lost 1 base, the J end lost 0 bases, and 9 bases lay between the germline ends.